The 32 T cell receptor beta chains below come from one sample, sequenced in a study of metastatic and nonmetastatic thyroid tumors. Each patient came to thyroid surgery without any prior treatment (of any kind). TCRdb re-called the PCR reads with MiXCR. The sample carries tens of thousands of clones, about 14% recorded once. Source material: blood. These receptors originate from a male donor with papillary thyroid cancer or a benign thyroid nodule (not recorded which). Some clones in this sample may be carry-over from other donors' samples.

This clone was detected many times. The chain links TRBV5-5 to TRBJ2-3; 13 bases are a match to TRBD2. Trimming at V came to 2 bases and at J to 2 bases, leaving 8 bases not matched to a gene. In germline, CDR1 is SGHKS, CDR2 YYEKEE (reference sequence). The CDR3 sequence is 18 residues long. The CDR3 region is CASSFIGGLAGFTDTQYF. In nucleotides, the CDR3 is TGTGCCAGCAGCTTTATCGGGGGACTAGCGGGATTCACAGATACGCAGTATTTT.

This clone was detected many times. V is TRBV4-2 and J is TRBJ1-4; D ambiguous. Per germline, CDR1 LGHNA and CDR2 YNFKEQ. The CDR3 covers 16 residues. The V end lost 0 bases, the J end lost 3 bases, and 11 bases lay between the germline ends. CDR3 sequence: CASSQEQSGANEKLFF. In nucleotides, the CDR3 is TGTGCCAGCAGCCAAGAACAATCCGGGGCTAATGAAAAACTGTTTTTT.

The table lists this clone with many counts. The CDR3 DNA reads TGTGCCAGCAGGGCGGAGCGTCTAGCCGCAGATACGCAGTATTTT. Amino acid sequence: CASRAERLAADTQYF. V is TRBV2 and J is TRBJ2-3; D possibly corresponds to TRBD2 (5 bases). The V and J ends lost 6 bases and 4 bases respectively, with 17 bases between them. Germline V gene data show CDR1 as SNHLY and CDR2 as FYNNEI. The CDR3 is 15 amino acids.

This clone occurred many times. The chain is built from TRBV28 and TRBJ2-4; TRBD2 agrees at 15 bases. The CDR3 length is 19 residues. Germline V gene lookup returns CDR1 MDHEN and CDR2 SYDVKM. Trimming removed 4 bases from V and 4 bases from J; junction bases left unmatched: 11. The CDR3 reads CASSYPGSGLAGGKNIQYF. DNA for the CDR3: TGTGCCAGCAGTTACCCCGGCTCAGGACTAGCGGGAGGGAAAAACATTCAGTACTTC.

This clone was counted many times. The genes are TRBV6-1 and TRBJ1-1; 9 bases fit TRBD1. V lost 6 bases and J lost 4; bases outside the gene matches: 6. Germline CDR1 and CDR2: MNHNS and SASEGT. The CDR3 is made up of 14 amino acids. CDR3: CASSRDRVSTEAFF. The CDR3 coding sequence is TGTGCCAGCAGCCGGGACAGGGTAAGCACTGAAGCTTTCTTT.

This clone showed up many times. The chain employs TRBV2 and TRBJ2-7, with no clear D. CDR1 is SNHLY and CDR2 is FYNNEI in the germline V gene. The CDR3 runs 13 residues. Trimming cost V 5 bases and J 9 bases, with 17 bases left between them. This CDR3 is CASSYPMDDTQYF. The CDR3 coding sequence is TGTGCCAGCAGTTATCCTATGGACGACACGCAGTACTTC.

This rearrangement joins TRBV6-1 to TRBJ2-7; 8 bases are a match to TRBD1. Germline lookup yields CDR1 MNHNS and CDR2 SASEGT. CDR3 length: 15 residues. Losses at the gene ends were 5 bases for V and 6 bases for J; bases not matched to a gene: 12. The CDR3 DNA is TGTGCCAGCAGTTTCCCCGGGACAGGATTCTCCGAGCAGTACTTC. It codes for CASSFPGTGFSEQYF.

This clone was seen ten or more times. This chain joins TRBV5-6 and TRBJ2-7; possibly TRBD2 for D (5 bases). Germline V CDR1 and CDR2: SGHDT, YYEEEE. The length of the CDR3 is 14 residues. Between the trimmed V and J ends, which lost 2 bases and 3 bases, there was a span of 12 bases. The CDR3 region has the DNA TGTGCCAGCAGCTTCGAGGGTTCGGTCTACGAGCAGTACGTC. Translation gives CASSFEGSVYEQYV.

This clone showed up many times. The CDR3 here is CASSLGFGLAASDTQYF. CDR3 coding DNA: TGCGCCAGCAGCTTGGGGTTTGGACTAGCGGCCTCAGATACGCAGTATTTT. This chain uses TRBV5-1 with TRBJ2-3; 10 bases match TRBD2. This CDR3 is 17 amino acids long. Germline V gives CDR1 SGHRS, CDR2 YFSETQ. The V gene end was trimmed by 0 bases and the J gene end by 4 bases; junction bases not matched to a gene: 8.

This clone was seen repeatedly, ten times or more. The genes are TRBV29-1 and TRBJ1-2, with 8 bases lining up with TRBD1. Trimming took 3 bases from V and 4 from J; bases not matched to a gene: 4. Germline CDR1 SQVTM, CDR2 ANQGSEA. The CDR3 has 13 amino acids. The CDR3 sequence is CSVDPGGSYGYTF. In DNA, the CDR3 is TGCAGCGTTGACCCAGGGGGCTCCTATGGCTACACCTTC.

This clone was seen repeatedly, ten times or more. This chain connects TRBV18 to TRBJ1-3, with D unresolved. The CDR3 is 16 residues long. In germline, CDR1 is KGHSH, CDR2 LQKENI. V was clipped by 0 bases and J by 0 bases, with 9 bases between them. For the CDR3, the DNA is TGTGCCAGCTCACCACCGGGCGGCCTCTCTGGAAACACCATATATTTT. Protein product: CASSPPGGLSGNTIYF.

This clone was recorded many times. The genes are TRBV30 and TRBJ1-1; D is unresolved. The V gene lost 0 bases and the J gene lost 7 bases, with 9 bases spanning the gap. CDR1 and CDR2 (germline): GTSNPN, SVGIG (reference sequence). The CDR3 runs 12 residues. The CDR3: CAWSVFGGEAFF. As DNA, the CDR3 is TGTGCCTGGAGTGTCTTTGGCGGTGAAGCTTTCTTT.

This clone was counted only a few times. This clone may be a read error of a much larger clone one base away. V gene TRBV28 combines with J gene TRBJ2-3; D perhaps matches TRBD2 (5 bases). In germline, CDR1 is MDHEN, CDR2 SYDVKM. The CDR3 spans 12 residues. The CDR3 DNA reads TGTGCCAGCAGCGGCTACGGGGATACGCATTATTTT. Encoded protein: CASSGYGDTHYF.

This clone came up many times. The chain combines TRBV7-6 with TRBJ1-4; 11 nucleotides line up with TRBD1. The CDR3 contains 15 residues. The germline CDR1 and CDR2 sequences are SGHVS and FNYEAQ. Trimming removed 3 bases from V and 6 bases from J; junction bases left unmatched: 3. CDR3 residues: CASSFGTGGDEKLFF. The CDR3 DNA reads TGTGCCAGCAGCTTTGGGACAGGGGGTGATGAAAAACTGTTTTTT.

This clone was counted between two and nine times. Other nucleotide sequences in the sample specify the same CDR3. The chain couples TRBV29-1 to TRBJ1-5; 9 bases line up with TRBD1. The V segment lost 6 bases and the J segment 3 bases; nucleotides outside the gene matches: 9. Germline assignment: CDR1 SQVTM and CDR2 ANQGSEA. The length of the CDR3 is 15 residues. CDR3 protein: CSVGGGTGNNQPQHF. The CDR3 bases are TGCAGCGTAGGTGGCGGGACAGGGAACAATCAGCCCCAGCATTTT.

The J gene is TRBJ1-1, the V gene TRBV4-1, with D possibly TRBD1 on 5 matching bases. The CDR3 spans 18 residues. V was shortened by 3 bases and J by 1 base, with 21 bases between the two germline ends. Looked up from germline, CDR1 is MGHRA and CDR2 is YSYEKL. CDR3 loop: CASSHPRGARSKNTEAFF. The CDR3 bases are TGCGCCAGCAGCCATCCACGGGGCGCCCGGTCTAAGAACACTGAAGCTTTCTTT.

Note on this clone: It may be a read error: a sequence one base away is much more abundant. J is TRBJ2-2 and V is TRBV2; 9 nucleotides agree with TRBD2. Germline CDR1 reads SNHLY; CDR2 reads FYNNEI. The J segment lost 6 bases and the V segment lost 8 bases, leaving 16 bases of the junction unmatched. The CDR3 loop spans 17 amino acids. This chain's CDR3 is CASSPMLASGIAGELFF. The CDR3 bases are TGTGCCAGCTCCCCGATGCTGGCTAGCGGGATCGCCGGGGAGCTGTTTTTT.

The table lists this clone with many counts. This chain links TRBV11-1 with TRBJ2-2, with 12 bases lining up with TRBD2. V gave up 7 bases and J gave up 3 bases; unmatched junction bases: 6. Germline V lookup: CDR1 SGHAT, CDR2 FQDESV (reference sequence). The CDR3 extends over 16 amino acids. The CDR3 region is CASTASGRADTGELFF. CDR3 nucleotide sequence: TGTGCCAGCACGGCTAGCGGGAGGGCTGACACCGGGGAGCTGTTTTTT. Looking up the rest from reference TRBV11-1 and TRBJ2-2 gives the full variable domain: EAEVAQSPRYKITEKSQAVAFWCDPISGHATLYWYRQILGQGPELLVQFQDESVVDDSQLPKDRFSAERLKGVDSTLKIQPAELGDSAMYLCASTASGRADTGELFFGEGSRLTVL.

This clone was counted many times. J is TRBJ1-6 and V is TRBV12-3 or TRBV12-4, with D hard to call. V lost 3 bases and J lost 9, with 6 bases in between. This CDR3 contains 12 residues. The CDR3 protein is CASSFSGSPLHF. In DNA form, the CDR3 reads TGTGCCAGCAGTTTCTCGGGTTCACCCCTCCACTTT.

As to this clone: The junction departs from germline at one end; a sequencing error may be responsible. CDR3 amino acids: CSARDATGQNDGSTIYF. CDR3 nucleotides: TGCAGTGCTAGAGACGCCACCGGACAGAATGATGGAAGCACCATATATTTT. The gene calls are TRBV20-1 and TRBJ1-3, with TRBD1 as a possible D gene (6 bases). The CDR3 runs 17 residues. Looked up from germline, CDR1 is DFQATT and CDR2 is SNEGSKA (reference sequence).

This clone was seen ten or more times. V is TRBV5-4 and J is TRBJ2-3; 8 positions agree with TRBD2. The CDR3 has 19 residues. Germline V gives CDR1 SGHNT, CDR2 YYREEE (reference sequence). J gave up 2 bases and V 0 bases, and 14 bases lay outside the gene matches. The CDR3 bases are TGTGCCAGCAGCTTGGTTGCTAGCGGGCACGGAGTCCCCACAGATACGCAGTATTTT. Translating gives CASSLVASGHGVPTDTQYF.

Ten or more counts support this clone. V gene TRBV12-3 or TRBV12-4 combines with J gene TRBJ2-3; 7 positions match TRBD2. CDR3 length: 15 residues. V gave up 8 bases and J gave up 3 bases; unmatched junction bases: 11. Here the CDR3 DNA reads TGTGCCAGCTCCTGGGGGGGTTCTAGGACAGATACGCAGTATTTT. It codes for CASSWGGSRTDTQYF.

Judged by abundance, this clone is medium-sized (0.01 to 0.1%). The chain combines TRBV6-1 with TRBJ1-3, with D possibly matching TRBD1 (6 bases). The CDR3 sequence is 15 residues long. CDR1 and CDR2 from the germline V gene are MNHNS and SASEGT. V was trimmed by 1 base and J by 2 bases, leaving 9 bases between them. CDR3 loop: CASSEEAGAGNTIYF. In nucleotides, the CDR3 is TGTGCCAGCAGTGAAGAGGCAGGGGCTGGAAACACCATATATTTT.

The CDR3 loop is CASSFADPAQETQYF. CDR3 bases: TGCGCCAGCAGCTTCGCGGACCCAGCCCAAGAGACCCAGTACTTC. This chain connects TRBV5-1 to TRBJ2-5; D is ambiguous. The germline gives CDR1 SGHRS, CDR2 YFSETQ. The CDR3 covers 15 residues. The V end lost 2 bases, the J end lost 1 base, and 12 bases lay between the germline ends.

This clone has a handful of counts. A much larger clone lies one base from this, so it may be a read error. The rearrangement joins TRBV28 to TRBJ1-5; 8 bases match TRBD1. J lost 8 bases, V lost 6 bases, and 12 bases had no gene match. This CDR3 is built from 15 residues. Germline loops: CDR1 MDHEN, CDR2 SYDVKM. The CDR3: CASRPTGGRNKPQHF. CDR3 DNA: TGTGCCAGCAGGCCAACAGGGGGTCGGAATAAGCCCCAGCATTTT.

This clone has ten or more counts. The V gene is TRBV5-6, the J gene TRBJ2-3; D not certain. The CDR3 spans 13 residues. V gave up 1 base and J gave up 2 bases, with 5 bases separating them. The germline gives CDR1 SGHDT, CDR2 YYEEEE. The CDR3 nucleotides are TGTGCCAGCAGCTTGTTCCTCACAGATACGCAGTATTTT. Its protein is CASSLFLTDTQYF.

At least ten counts were recorded for this clone. The V gene is TRBV6-2 or TRBV6-3, the J gene TRBJ2-7; 11 bases agree with TRBD2. From germline, CDR1 is MNHEY and CDR2 SVGEGT. The CDR3 has 17 amino acids. The ends lost 2 bases at V and 0 bases at J; junction bases unmatched: 6. The DNA for the CDR3 is TGTGCCAGCAGTTACGCTGTAGCGGGAGGGCCCTCCTACGAGCAGTACTTC. As protein: CASSYAVAGGPSYEQYF.

Regarding this clone: The junction shows a germline mismatch at one end, possibly a read error. The sample has other DNA sequences that encode this CDR3 too. The V call is TRBV6-5, the J call TRBJ1-2, with TRBD1 matching over 7 bases. From germline, CDR1 is MNHEY and CDR2 SVGAGI. The length of the CDR3 is 15 residues. The CDR3 region is CASSPSTGTSYGYTF. The CDR3 region has the DNA TGCGCCAGCAGTCCCTCGACAGGGACCAGCTATGGCTACACCTTC.

The chain combines TRBV6-2 or TRBV6-3 with TRBJ2-1, with D uncertain. The ends were cut back, 6 bases at V and 0 bases at J, with 15 bases in the middle. The CDR3 has 16 residues. CDR1 is MNHEY, CDR2 SVGEGT, per germline. The CDR3, as DNA: TGTGCCAGCAGAGAGGCCCTAACCGGCTCCTACAATGAGCAGTTCTTC. It specifies CASREALTGSYNEQFF.

The chain uses TRBV20-1 and TRBJ2-7, with TRBD2 identical over 11 bases. The CDR3 length is 14 residues. Trimming cost V 1 base and J 1 base; bases outside gene matches: 0. Germline CDR1 DFQATT, CDR2 SNEGSKA (reference sequence). CDR3 sequence reads: CSARGLAGSYEQYF. The CDR3 DNA sequence: TGCAGTGCTAGAGGACTAGCGGGATCCTACGAGCAGTACTTC.

A few counts support this clone. This rearrangement joins TRBV27 to TRBJ2-5; D is possibly TRBD1 (5 bases). Germline CDR1 reads MNHEY; CDR2 reads SMNVEV (reference sequence). This CDR3 is 16 amino acids long. V was shortened by 4 bases and J by 5 bases, with 20 bases between the two germline ends. The CDR3 DNA follows: TGTGCCAGCAGTTACCGCGGACAAGACGCGACGGAGACCCAGTACTTC. It specifies CASSYRGQDATETQYF.

This clone was counted many times. The chain carries TRBV12-5 and TRBJ1-2; tentatively, D is TRBD1 (6 bases). The V gene's germline CDR1 is LGHNT and CDR2 FRNRAP. The V and J ends lost 1 base and 4 bases respectively, with 10 bases between them. This CDR3 has 14 amino acids. The CDR3 is CASGLGDRPYGYTF. The CDR3, as DNA: TGTGCTAGTGGTTTGGGCGACAGGCCCTATGGCTACACCTTC.